These T cell receptor beta chains were read from a single sample in a study of human T cells and chemical hapten exposure. In TCRdb, the RACE reads were re-called with MiXCR into one record per CDR3 protein. Among 75,000 to 95,000 distinct CDR3 sequences listed, approximately 12% were seen once. Sequences were derived from whole blood, sampled in connection with sensitization to the hapten diphenylcyclopropenone (DPC). Receptors were obtained from a woman between 55 and 75 years old with alopecia areata. Some clones in this sample may be carry-over from other donors' samples. CDR3s include the opening cysteine and the closing phenylalanine or tryptophan. Fields, in order: clone size, D gene, V gene, J gene, CDR3 protein, CDR3 DNA. The D gene is left open where the match is weak. Size values are once, few and many counts, or a class for expanded clones, and some rows have none.

>few|TRBD1|TRBV5-1|TRBJ2-7
CASSYRQGSLVEQYF
TGCGCCAGCAGCTACCGACAGGGGTCGTTGGTCGAGCAGTACTTC
>.|.|TRBV12-3/TRBV12-4|TRBJ1-5
CASSLDGGEQPQHF
TGTGCCAGCAGTTTAGATGGGGGGGAACAGCCCCAGCATTTT
>many|TRBD2|TRBV20-1|TRBJ2-3
CSAVGLAFSDTQYF
TGCAGTGCCGTCGGACTAGCGTTTTCAGATACGCAGTATTTT
>many|.|TRBV1|TRBJ2-1
CTSSQARLLSGAGADYNEQFF
TGCACCAGCAGCCAAGCAAGACTTCTTAGCGGGGCGGGGGCCGACTACAATGAGCAGTTCTTC
>.|.|TRBV9|TRBJ1-5
CASTKDPGNQPQHF
TGTGCCAGCACCAAGGACCCGGGCAATCAGCCCCAGCATTTT
>.|.|TRBV11-2|TRBJ2-3
CASSLARGGTDTQYF
TGTGCCAGCAGCTTGGCCCGAGGGGGCACAGATACGCAGTATTTT
>many|TRBD2|TRBV2|TRBJ2-2
CASSRTSGGIFTGELFF
TGTGCCAGCAGTCGAACTAGCGGGGGGATCTTCACCGGGGAGCTGTTTTTT
>.|.|TRBV7-3|TRBJ1-1
CASSLGSNTEAFF
TGTGCCAGCAGCTTAGGGTCGAACACTGAAGCTTTCTTT
>.|.|TRBV29-1|TRBJ2-2
CSVAGQLSGELFF
TGCAGCGTCGCGGGACAGTTGTCCGGGGAGCTGTTTTTT
>.|.|TRBV6-1|TRBJ1-2
CASTEQNNYGYTF
TGTGCCAGTACCGAACAGAATAACTATGGCTACACCTTC
>.|TRBD1|TRBV10-2|TRBJ1-1
CASKEWGQGALAEAFF
TGCGCCAGCAAGGAATGGGGACAGGGGGCGCTTGCAGAAGCTTTCTTT
>many|.|TRBV7-9|TRBJ2-7
CASSSLGQQGRSYEQYF
TGTGCCAGCAGCTCCCTGGGTCAGCAGGGGCGATCCTACGAGCAGTACTTC
>.|TRBD1|TRBV12-3/TRBV12-4|TRBJ1-2
CASRGQGSNYGYTF
TGTGCCAGCAGGGGACAGGGCTCTAACTATGGCTACACCTTC
>many|.|TRBV6-6|TRBJ1-1
CASSSADTEAFF
TGTGCCAGCAGTTCCGCGGACACTGAAGCTTTCTTT
>many|TRBD2|TRBV12-3/TRBV12-4|TRBJ2-5
CASSSPGLARETQYF
TGTGCCAGCAGTTCACCGGGACTAGCGAGAGAGACCCAGTACTTC
>.|TRBD2|TRBV19|TRBJ2-2
CASSDYSGGPNTGELFF
TGTGCCAGTAGTGACTATAGCGGGGGCCCGAACACCGGGGAGCTGTTTTTT
>.|TRBD2|TRBV6-4|TRBJ2-3
CASSESSGGTDTQYF
TGTGCCAGCAGTGAGAGTAGCGGGGGCACAGATACGCAGTATTTT
>.|.|TRBV19|TRBJ1-4
CASSIRTGSEKLFF
TGTGCCAGTAGTATCCGCACGGGCAGTGAAAAACTGTTTTTT
>.|.|TRBV10-3|TRBJ2-5
CAIRPRDGQETQYF
TGTGCCATCAGACCCCGGGACGGACAAGAGACCCAGTACTTC
>many|TRBD2|TRBV7-2|TRBJ2-4
CASSLGSSGEIRLAKNIQYF
TGTGCCAGCAGCTTAGGCTCTAGCGGGGAAATAAGACTAGCCAAAAACATTCAGTACTTC
>.|TRBD2|TRBV7-2|TRBJ2-5
CASSLAVLAGFQETQYF
TGTGCCAGCAGCTTAGCGGTGCTAGCGGGGTTCCAAGAGACCCAGTACTTC
>.|.|TRBV4-1|TRBJ1-3
CASSQATGGNTIYF
TGCGCCAGCAGCCAAGCAACAGGGGGAAACACCATATATTTT
>few|TRBD2|TRBV7-9|TRBJ2-5
CASSLAVAGVETQYF
TGTGCCAGCAGCTTAGCGGTGGCGGGGGTAGAGACCCAGTACTTC
>.|.|TRBV5-1|TRBJ2-5
CASSSGRSQETQYF
TGCGCCAGCAGCTCGGGACGAAGCCAAGAGACCCAGTACTTC
>many|.|TRBV5-1|TRBJ1-5
CASSPGDPGQPQHF
TGCGCCAGCAGCCCCGGTGATCCGGGGCAGCCCCAGCATTTT
>many|.|TRBV21-1|TRBJ1-6
CASSNGNRVNSPLHF
TGTGCCAGCAGCAACGGGAACAGGGTTAATTCACCCCTCCACTTT
>.|.|TRBV30|TRBJ2-2
CAWSTGTGELFF
TGTGCCTGGAGCACAGGGACCGGGGAGCTGTTTTTT
>.|.|TRBV14|TRBJ2-3
CASSQAFDTQYF
TGTGCCAGCAGCCAAGCCTTCGATACGCAGTATTTT
>many|.|TRBV7-9|TRBJ1-3
CASSLDGRSGNTIYF
TGTGCCAGCAGCTTAGATGGACGTTCTGGAAACACCATATATTTT
>many|.|TRBV6-2/TRBV6-3|TRBJ1-5
CASSYYRTGNQPQHF
TGTGCCAGCAGTTACTATAGGACGGGAAATCAGCCCCAGCATTTT
>.|.|TRBV7-6|TRBJ1-1
CASSLGGITEAFF
TGTGCCAGCAGCTTAGGTGGAATTACTGAAGCTTTCTTT
>many|.|TRBV29-1|TRBJ2-3
CSVIRGGTDTQYF
TGCAGCGTTATCAGGGGAGGCACAGATACGCAGTATTTT
>many|.|TRBV21-1|TRBJ2-7
CASSQENSYEQYF
TGTGCCAGCTCACAGGAAAACTCCTACGAGCAGTACTTC
>many|TRBD2|TRBV4-2|TRBJ2-1
CASSQDNGGGADEQFF
TGTGCCAGCAGCCAAGATAACGGCGGGGGGGCGGATGAGCAGTTCTTC
>many|.|TRBV12-3/TRBV12-4|TRBJ1-5
CASSFLGNQPQHF
TGTGCCAGCAGTTTTCTGGGGAATCAGCCCCAGCATTTT
>many|.|TRBV7-6|TRBJ1-1
CASSRGGSLVNTEAFF
TGTGCCAGCAGCCGGGGGGGGAGTCTGGTCAACACTGAAGCTTTCTTT
>many|.|TRBV20-1|TRBJ1-4
CSAVGRGANEKLFF
TGCAGTGCTGTGGGCCGGGGGGCTAATGAAAAACTGTTTTTT
>few|.|TRBV5-4|TRBJ1-1
CASSSYMEGNTEAFF
TGTGCCAGCAGCTCCTATATGGAGGGCAACACTGAAGCTTTCTTT
>few|.|TRBV24-1|TRBJ2-2
CATGANTGELFF
TGTGCCACCGGAGCGAACACCGGGGAGCTGTTTTTT
>many|.|TRBV11-2|TRBJ1-1
CASSLRQLNTEAFF
TGTGCCAGCAGCCTACGACAGTTGAACACTGAAGCTTTCTTT
>.|TRBD1|TRBV20-1|TRBJ1-2
CRAGTDYGYTF
TGCAGGGCCGGGACAGACTATGGCTACACCTTC
>.|.|TRBV27|TRBJ2-2
CASRIGTSNTGELFF
TGTGCCAGCAGAATTGGGACTTCGAACACCGGGGAGCTGTTTTTT
>many|TRBD1|TRBV29-1|TRBJ2-5
CSVTTGAVVTQYF
TGCAGCGTTACGACAGGGGCTGTTGTGACCCAGTACTTC
>many|TRBD1|TRBV12-5|TRBJ2-7
CASGFHQGVEQYF
TGTGCTAGTGGTTTCCACCAGGGGGTTGAGCAGTACTTC
>many|.|TRBV5-4|TRBJ2-7
CASSYSGGNEQYF
TGTGCCAGCAGCTACTCTGGAGGGAACGAGCAGTACTTC
>many|.|TRBV7-2|TRBJ1-2
CASQGFPPGYGYTF
TGTGCCAGCCAAGGATTCCCCCCCGGCTATGGCTACACCTTC
>many|.|TRBV18|TRBJ1-1
CASSRGPGGTEAFF
TGTGCCAGCTCCCGGGGCCCGGGGGGGACTGAAGCTTTCTTT